These T cell receptor beta chains were read from a single sample in a study of T cell responses to AZD1222 COVID-19 vaccine. The method was immunoSEQ multiplex PCR; TCRdb's version includes in-frame clones alone and lacks a portion of them. The sample lists some 170,000 clones; about 89% were seen once. The source was peripheral blood, collected on day 0 of AZD1222 vaccination. The receptors derive from an adult in good health. The CDR3 runs from the conserved cysteine through the conserved F or W. D genes are given only for firm matches. Size values are once, few and many counts, or a class for expanded clones, and some rows have none.

>.|TRBV7-2|.|TRBJ1-4
TGTGCCAGCAGCTTAAGAGGACAGCCTAATGAAAAACTGTTTTTT
CASSLRGQPNEKLFF
>.|TRBV11-2|TRBD1|TRBJ2-1
TGTGCCAGCAGCTTAGGCCGACAGGGGGGTAGTGAGCAGTTCTTC
CASSLGRQGGSEQFF
>.|TRBV7-2|.|TRBJ2-2
TGTGCCAGCAGCTTATCGGCAGGGGTCACCGGGGAGCTGTTTTTT
CASSLSAGVTGELFF
>.|TRBV7-2|TRBD1|TRBJ2-1
TGTGCCAGCAGCTTAACCGGGACAGGGAAGCTGTATGAGCAGTTCTTC
CASSLTGTGKLYEQFF
>.|TRBV7-6|TRBD2|TRBJ2-3
TGTGCCAGCAGTACCCCGGGACTAGAGGTTACGCAGTATTTT
CASSTPGLEVTQYF
>once|TRBV15|.|TRBJ1-5
TGTGCCACCAGCAGTGTCCTCGGGGCTAATCAGCCCCAGCATTTT
CATSSVLGANQPQHF
>.|TRBV29-1|TRBD1|TRBJ1-2
TGCGGAGGGACAGGGACCCACTATGGCTACACCTTC
CGGTGTHYGYTF
>.|TRBV2|.|TRBJ2-7
TGTGCCAGCTCGGACTTTTTAGGCTACGAGCAGTACTTC
CASSDFLGYEQYF
>.|TRBV5-1|TRBD1|TRBJ2-5
TGCGCCAGCAGCTTGGGTATACTTTTTGGACAGGGCCTCCAAGAGACCCAGTACTTC
CASSLGILFGQGLQETQYF
>.|TRBV11-2|.|TRBJ2-7
TGTGCCAGCAGCTTAGGAACGGGACCACCCTACGAGCAGTACTTC
CASSLGTGPPYEQYF
>few|TRBV5-1|TRBD1|TRBJ1-1
TGCGCCAGCAGCTCCCCGGACAGGGGTGGTTATACTGAAGCTTTCTTT
CASSSPDRGGYTEAFF
>once|TRBV6-5|TRBD1|TRBJ1-2
TGTGCCAGCAGACAAACCGGACAGGCAACATATGGCTACACCTTC
CASRQTGQATYGYTF
>.|TRBV6-5|.|TRBJ2-7
TGTGCCAGCACCGAGGGGGGGGAGCAGTACTTC
CASTEGGEQYF
>.|TRBV7-2|.|TRBJ1-1
TGTGCCAGCAGCTTAACAGGAGAGAAGGCGAACACTGAAGCTTTCTTT
CASSLTGEKANTEAFF
>.|TRBV6-6|TRBD1|TRBJ2-3
TGTGCCAGCAGAGGCCAAACAGGGGCTAGCACAGATACGCAGTATTTT
CASRGQTGASTDTQYF
>.|TRBV5-5|TRBD1|TRBJ1-2
TGTGCCAGCAGCTTGGACAGCTCAGGGGGCTATGGCTACACCTTC
CASSLDSSGGYGYTF
>.|TRBV6-2/TRBV6-3|.|TRBJ2-2
TGTGCCAGCAGTTACTCTGGCAGGTTCACCGGGGAGCTGTTTTTT
CASSYSGRFTGELFF
>.|TRBV6-5|.|TRBJ1-5
TGTGCCAGCAGTTACTCAAAGGATCAGCCCCAGCATTTT
CASSYSKDQPQHF
>.|TRBV28|.|TRBJ1-1
TGTGCCAGCAGGACGTTGGGGGGGGCGCACACTGAAGCTTTCTTT
CASRTLGGAHTEAFF
>.|TRBV30|TRBD2|TRBJ2-2
TGTGCCTGGACCGGAGGGACTAGCGGTAACCCCGGGGAGCTGTTTTTT
CAWTGGTSGNPGELFF
>.|TRBV14|.|TRBJ2-4
TGTGCCAGCAGCCAAGCCGGGACAACCAAAAACATTCAGTACTTC
CASSQAGTTKNIQYF
>.|TRBV11-3|TRBD1|TRBJ2-2
TGTGCCAGCAGCCGGGACAGGCCCCCCACCGGGGAGCTGTTTTTT
CASSRDRPPTGELFF
>.|TRBV10-2|TRBD2|TRBJ2-5
TGCGCCAGCAGTGAGAATTGGGGCGGGAGCGAGACCCAGTACTTC
CASSENWGGSETQYF
>.|TRBV19|TRBD1|TRBJ1-1
TGTGCCAGTAGATTCCAGGGGGTAAACACTGAAGCTTTCTTT
CASRFQGVNTEAFF
>.|TRBV7-2|TRBD1|TRBJ1-4
TGTGCCAGCAGTCGGGACAGGGGGCTTGAAAAACTGTTTTTT
CASSRDRGLEKLFF
>.|TRBV6-2/TRBV6-3|.|TRBJ1-5
TGTGCCAGCACCCCTGGACAGCTCTTTCAGCCCCAGCATTTT
CASTPGQLFQPQHF
>.|TRBV5-4|.|TRBJ1-1
TGTGCCAGCAGCTTGGCCGGCGTGGTGAACACTGAAGCTTTCTTT
CASSLAGVVNTEAFF
>.|TRBV13|TRBD2|TRBJ2-3
TGTGCCAGCAGCTTAGGACTAGCGGGATTACAACCAGATACGCAGTATTTT
CASSLGLAGLQPDTQYF
>.|TRBV2|.|TRBJ2-1
TGTGCCAGCAGTGAGGGGCAGGGGTACAATGAGCAGTTCTTC
CASSEGQGYNEQFF
>.|TRBV7-2|TRBD1|TRBJ1-6
TGTGCCAGCAGCTTAGCCCCAGGGGGCTCACCCCTCCACTTT
CASSLAPGGSPLHF
>.|TRBV7-8|TRBD2|TRBJ2-4
TGTGCCAGCAGCGAAAGGCCCAGAAGGGAGATCGGAGGGACTAGAGAAAACATTCAGTACTTC
CASSERPRREIGGTRENIQYF
>.|TRBV10-3|.|TRBJ1-2
TGTGCCATCAGTGAGTCGATGGTCGGGTCGGTTTATGGCTACACCTTC
CAISESMVGSVYGYTF
>.|TRBV7-3|.|TRBJ2-7
TGTGCCAGCAGCTTAATGCCCCTAAAGTCCTACGAGCAGTACTTC
CASSLMPLKSYEQYF
>.|TRBV15|TRBD2|TRBJ2-3
TGTGCCACCAGCCCGGGAGGGGAACGGAGGGATACGCAGTATTTT
CATSPGGERRDTQYF
>.|TRBV10-3|TRBD1|TRBJ2-1
TGTGCCATCAGTGAGTCTTACAGGGGCGGGGAGCAGTTCTTC
CAISESYRGGEQFF
>.|TRBV29-1|.|TRBJ1-1
TGCAGCGTTGAGTTGGGCGGAAACACTGAAGCTTTCTTT
CSVELGGNTEAFF
>.|TRBV6-5|TRBD1|TRBJ1-2
TGTGCCAGCAGCCTCACAGGGGATGGCTACACCTTC
CASSLTGDGYTF
>.|TRBV7-2|TRBD2|TRBJ2-5
TGTGCCAGCAGCTTAATGGCGCGGGGGACGGGAGAGACCCAGTACTTC
CASSLMARGTGETQYF
>.|TRBV27|.|TRBJ1-5
TGTGCCAGCAGTGGAGGGACTGGCTCGGGTCAGCCCCAGCATTTT
CASSGGTGSGQPQHF
>.|TRBV11-2|.|TRBJ1-2
TGTGCCAGCAGCTTAGATGGTGCGGGTGGCTACACCTTC
CASSLDGAGGYTF
>.|TRBV28|TRBD1|TRBJ2-5
TGTGCCAGCAGTTTAAGAGGGACAGGGGGCGTTGGGCCCCAGTACTTC
CASSLRGTGGVGPQYF
>.|TRBV12-3/TRBV12-4|.|TRBJ2-7
TGTGCCAGCAGTTCAACTACCGAGGGGCAGTACTTC
CASSSTTEGQYF